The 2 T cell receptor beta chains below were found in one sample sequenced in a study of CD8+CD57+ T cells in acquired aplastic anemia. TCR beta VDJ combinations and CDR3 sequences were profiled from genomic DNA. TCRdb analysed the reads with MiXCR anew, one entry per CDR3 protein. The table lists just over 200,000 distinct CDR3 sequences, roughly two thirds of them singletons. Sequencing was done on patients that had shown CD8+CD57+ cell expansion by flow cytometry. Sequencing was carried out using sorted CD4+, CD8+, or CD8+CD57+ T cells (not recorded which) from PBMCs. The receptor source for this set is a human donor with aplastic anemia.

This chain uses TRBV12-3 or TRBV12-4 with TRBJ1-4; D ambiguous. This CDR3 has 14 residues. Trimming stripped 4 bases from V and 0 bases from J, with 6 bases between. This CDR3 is CASSSGTTNEKLFF. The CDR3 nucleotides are TGTGCCAGCAGTTCGGGGACAACTAATGAAAAACTGTTTTTT.

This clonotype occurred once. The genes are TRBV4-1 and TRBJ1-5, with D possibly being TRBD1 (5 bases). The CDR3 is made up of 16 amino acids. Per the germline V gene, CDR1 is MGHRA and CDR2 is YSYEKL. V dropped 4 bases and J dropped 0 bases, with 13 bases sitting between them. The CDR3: CASSRQGLDSNQPQHF. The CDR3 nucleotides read TGCGCCAGCAGCCGGCAGGGTCTGGATAGCAATCAGCCCCAGCATTTT.